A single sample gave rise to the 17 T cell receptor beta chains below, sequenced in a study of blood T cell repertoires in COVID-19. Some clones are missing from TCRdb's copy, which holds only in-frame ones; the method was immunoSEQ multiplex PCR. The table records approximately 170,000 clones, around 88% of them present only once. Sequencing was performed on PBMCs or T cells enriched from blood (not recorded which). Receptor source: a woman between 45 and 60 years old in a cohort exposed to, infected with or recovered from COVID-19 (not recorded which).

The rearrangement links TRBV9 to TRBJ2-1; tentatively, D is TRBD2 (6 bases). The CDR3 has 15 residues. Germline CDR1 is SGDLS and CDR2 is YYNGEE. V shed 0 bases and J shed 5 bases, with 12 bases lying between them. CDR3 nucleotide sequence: TGTGCCAGCAGCGTAGCCGGGAGTGTCGACAATGAGCAGTTCTTC. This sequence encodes CASSVAGSVDNEQFF.

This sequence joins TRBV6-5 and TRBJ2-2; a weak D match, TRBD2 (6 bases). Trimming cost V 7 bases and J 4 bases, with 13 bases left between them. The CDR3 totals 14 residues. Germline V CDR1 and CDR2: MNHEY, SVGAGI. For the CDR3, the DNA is TGTGCCAGCAACGGGGCCGGGGGCACCGGGGAGCTGTTTTTT. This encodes CASNGAGGTGELFF.

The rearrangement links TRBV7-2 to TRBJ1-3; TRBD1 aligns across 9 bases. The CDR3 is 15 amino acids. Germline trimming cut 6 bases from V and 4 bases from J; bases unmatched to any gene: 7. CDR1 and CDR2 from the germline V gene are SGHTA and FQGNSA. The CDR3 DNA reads TGTGCCAGCAGTAGGGACAGGGATCCGGGAAACACCATATATTTT. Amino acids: CASSRDRDPGNTIYF.

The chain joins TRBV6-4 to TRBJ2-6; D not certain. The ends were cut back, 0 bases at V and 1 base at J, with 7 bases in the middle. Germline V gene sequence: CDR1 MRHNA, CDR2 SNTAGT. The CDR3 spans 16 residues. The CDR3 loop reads CASSDSSGSGANVLTF. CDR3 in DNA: TGTGCCAGCAGTGACTCCTCGGGTTCTGGGGCCAACGTCCTGACTTTC.

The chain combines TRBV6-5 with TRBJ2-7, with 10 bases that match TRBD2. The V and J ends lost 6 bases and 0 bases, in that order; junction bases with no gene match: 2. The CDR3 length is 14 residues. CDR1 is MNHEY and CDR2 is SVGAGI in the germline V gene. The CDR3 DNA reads TGTGCCAGCAGGGCTAGCGGGAGCTCCTACGAGCAGTACTTC. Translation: CASRASGSSYEQYF.

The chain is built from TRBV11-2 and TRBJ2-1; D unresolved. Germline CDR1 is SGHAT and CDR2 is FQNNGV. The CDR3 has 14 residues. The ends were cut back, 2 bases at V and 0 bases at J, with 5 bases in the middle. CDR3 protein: CASSLTISYNEQFF. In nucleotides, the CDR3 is TGTGCCAGCAGCTTAACTATCTCCTACAATGAGCAGTTCTTC.

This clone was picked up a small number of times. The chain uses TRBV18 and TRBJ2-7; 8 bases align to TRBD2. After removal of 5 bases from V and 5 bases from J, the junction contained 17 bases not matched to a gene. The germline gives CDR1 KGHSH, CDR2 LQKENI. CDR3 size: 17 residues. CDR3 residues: CASSSTASGSPSHEQYF. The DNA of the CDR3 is TGTGCCAGCTCATCGACGGCTAGCGGGTCCCCTAGCCACGAGCAGTACTTC.

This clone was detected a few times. CDR3 nucleotide sequence: TGTGCCAGCAGCGAGAGGGGGACTGAAGCTTTCTTT. Its translation is CASSERGTEAFF. The chain combines TRBV11-2 with TRBJ1-1; maybe TRBD1 (6 bases). The CDR3 is made up of 12 amino acids. The V end was cut by 5 bases, the J end by 5 bases, with 9 bases between. Germline values: CDR1 SGHAT, CDR2 FQNNGV.

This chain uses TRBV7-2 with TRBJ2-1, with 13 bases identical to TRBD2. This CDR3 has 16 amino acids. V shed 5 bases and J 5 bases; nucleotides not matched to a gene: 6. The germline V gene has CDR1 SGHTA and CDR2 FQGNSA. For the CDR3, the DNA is TGTGCCAGCAGCCCGACGACTAGCGGGGGGAACAATGAGCAGTTCTTC. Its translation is CASSPTTSGGNNEQFF.

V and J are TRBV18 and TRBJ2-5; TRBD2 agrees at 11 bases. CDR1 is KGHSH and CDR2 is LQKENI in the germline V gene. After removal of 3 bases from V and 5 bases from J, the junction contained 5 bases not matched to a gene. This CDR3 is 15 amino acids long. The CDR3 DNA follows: TGTGCCAGCTCACCTAGCGGGGGGGCCGAGGAGACCCAGTACTTC. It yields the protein CASSPSGGAEETQYF.

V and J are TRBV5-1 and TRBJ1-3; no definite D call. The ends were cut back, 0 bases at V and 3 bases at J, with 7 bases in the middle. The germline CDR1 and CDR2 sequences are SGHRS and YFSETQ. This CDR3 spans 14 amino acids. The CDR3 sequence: CASSLGEFGNTIYF. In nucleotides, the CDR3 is TGCGCCAGCAGCTTGGGAGAGTTTGGAAACACCATATATTTT.

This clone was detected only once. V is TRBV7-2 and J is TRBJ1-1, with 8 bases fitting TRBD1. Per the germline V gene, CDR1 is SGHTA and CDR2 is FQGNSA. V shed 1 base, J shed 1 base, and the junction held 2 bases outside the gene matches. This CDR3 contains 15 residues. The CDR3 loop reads CASSLGGTGNTEAFF. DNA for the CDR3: TGTGCCAGCAGCTTAGGAGGGACAGGGAACACTGAAGCTTTCTTT.

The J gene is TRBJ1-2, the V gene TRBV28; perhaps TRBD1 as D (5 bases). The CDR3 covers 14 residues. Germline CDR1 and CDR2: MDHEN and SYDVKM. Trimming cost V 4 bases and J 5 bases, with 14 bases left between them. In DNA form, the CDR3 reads TGTGCCAGCAGTTCCTACCCCGGGGGTTATGGCTACACCTTC. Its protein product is CASSSYPGGYGYTF.

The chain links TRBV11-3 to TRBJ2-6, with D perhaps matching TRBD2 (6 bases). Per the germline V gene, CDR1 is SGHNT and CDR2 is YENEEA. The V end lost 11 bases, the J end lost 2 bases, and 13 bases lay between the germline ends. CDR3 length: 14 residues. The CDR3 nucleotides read TGTGCCTCCGCGCGGGACGCTGGGGCCAACGTCCTGACTTTC. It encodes CASARDAGANVLTF. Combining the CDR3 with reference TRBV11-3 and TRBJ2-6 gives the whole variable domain EAGVVQSPRYKIIEKKQPVAFWCNPISGHNTLYWYLQNLGQGPELLIRYENEEAVDDSQLPKDRFSAERLKGVDSTLKIQPAELGDSAVYLCASARDAGANVLTFGAGSRLTVL.

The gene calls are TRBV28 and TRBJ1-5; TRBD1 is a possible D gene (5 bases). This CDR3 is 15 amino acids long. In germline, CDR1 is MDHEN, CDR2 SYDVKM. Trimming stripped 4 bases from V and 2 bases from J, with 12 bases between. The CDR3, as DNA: TGTGCCAGCAGTTCGACGGGGACTCGCAATCAGCCCCAGCATTTT. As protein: CASSSTGTRNQPQHF.

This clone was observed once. The CDR3 DNA follows: TGTGCCAGCACCTTGACAGGGGTGAGGGGCTACACCTTC. Its translation: CASTLTGVRGYTF. This chain connects TRBV28 to TRBJ1-2; the match to TRBD1 covers 8 bases. The CDR3 is 13 amino acids. The germline V gene encodes CDR1 MDHEN and CDR2 SYDVKM. Trimming removed 7 bases from V and 8 bases from J; junction bases left unmatched: 9.

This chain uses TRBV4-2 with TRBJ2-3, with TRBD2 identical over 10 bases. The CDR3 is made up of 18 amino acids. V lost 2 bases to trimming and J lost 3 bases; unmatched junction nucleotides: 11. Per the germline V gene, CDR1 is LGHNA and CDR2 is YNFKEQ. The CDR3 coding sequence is TGTGCCAGCAGCCAACGCTCCCGTACTAGCGGGGCAACAGATACGCAGTATTTT. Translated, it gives CASSQRSRTSGATDTQYF.